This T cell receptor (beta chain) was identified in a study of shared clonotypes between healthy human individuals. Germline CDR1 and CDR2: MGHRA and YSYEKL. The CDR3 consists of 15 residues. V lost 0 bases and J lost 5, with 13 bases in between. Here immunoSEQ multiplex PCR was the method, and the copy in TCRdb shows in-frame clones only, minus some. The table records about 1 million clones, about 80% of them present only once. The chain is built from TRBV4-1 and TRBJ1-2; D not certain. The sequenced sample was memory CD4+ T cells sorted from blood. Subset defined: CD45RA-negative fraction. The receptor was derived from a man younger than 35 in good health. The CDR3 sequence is CASSQEWTPKYGYTF. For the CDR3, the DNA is TGCGCCAGCAGCCAAGAGTGGACTCCAAAGTATGGCTACACCTTC.